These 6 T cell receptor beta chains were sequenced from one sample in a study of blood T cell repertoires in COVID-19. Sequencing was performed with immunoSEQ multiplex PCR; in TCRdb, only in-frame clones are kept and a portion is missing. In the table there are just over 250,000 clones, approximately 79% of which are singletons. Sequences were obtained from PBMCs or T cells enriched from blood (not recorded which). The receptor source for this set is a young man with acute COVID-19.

CDR3 sequence: CASIRETGTEAFF. The CDR3 DNA sequence: TGTGCCAGCATCCGGGAGACTGGGACTGAAGCTTTCTTT. This sequence joins TRBV6-5 and TRBJ1-1; no definite D call. CDR1 is MNHEY and CDR2 is SVGAGI in the germline V gene. The CDR3 length is 13 residues. Trimming removed 7 bases from V and 5 bases from J, with 14 bases in between.

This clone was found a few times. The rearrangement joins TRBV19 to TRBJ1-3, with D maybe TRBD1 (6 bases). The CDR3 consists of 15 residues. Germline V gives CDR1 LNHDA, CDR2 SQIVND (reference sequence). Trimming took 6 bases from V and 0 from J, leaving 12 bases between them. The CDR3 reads CASSSRGYSGNTIYF. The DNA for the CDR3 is TGTGCCAGTAGCAGCAGGGGCTACTCTGGAAACACCATATATTTT.

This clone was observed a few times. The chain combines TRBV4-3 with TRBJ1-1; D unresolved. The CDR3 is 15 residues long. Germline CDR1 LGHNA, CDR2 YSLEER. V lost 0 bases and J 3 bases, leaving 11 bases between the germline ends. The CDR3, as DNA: TGCGCCAGCAGCCAAGATCGCCGACGGGACACTGAAGCTTTCTTT. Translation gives CASSQDRRRDTEAFF.

The CDR3 region has the DNA TGTGCCAGCAGCGCCGGGACTTGGGGGTCCGGGGAGCTGTTTTTT. Amino acid sequence: CASSAGTWGSGELFF. The chain has TRBV9 and TRBJ2-2; D is possibly TRBD2 (6 bases). V was shortened by 3 bases and J by 6 bases, with 15 bases between the two germline ends. The germline V gene has CDR1 SGDLS and CDR2 YYNGEE. The CDR3 consists of 15 residues. The full variable domain, rest sourced from reference TRBV9 and TRBJ2-2, is DSGVTQTPKHLITATGQRVTLRCSPRSGDLSVYWYQQSLDQGLQFLIQYYNGEERAKGNILERFSAQQFPDLHSELNLSSLELGDSALYFCASSAGTWGSGELFFGEGSRLTVL.

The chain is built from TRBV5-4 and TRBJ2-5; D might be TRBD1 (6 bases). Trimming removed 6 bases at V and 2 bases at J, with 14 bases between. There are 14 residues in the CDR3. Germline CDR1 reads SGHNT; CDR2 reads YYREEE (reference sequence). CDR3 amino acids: CASKTGSSQETQYF. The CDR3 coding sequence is TGTGCCAGCAAGACAGGTTCATCACAAGAGACCCAGTACTTC.

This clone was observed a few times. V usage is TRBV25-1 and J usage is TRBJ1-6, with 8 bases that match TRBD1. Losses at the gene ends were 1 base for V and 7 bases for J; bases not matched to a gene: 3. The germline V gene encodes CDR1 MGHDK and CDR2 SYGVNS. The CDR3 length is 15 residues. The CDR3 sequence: CASSESGGRNSPLHF. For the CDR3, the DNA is TGTGCCAGCAGTGAATCAGGGGGCAGGAATTCACCCCTCCACTTT.